Each of the 8 T cell receptor beta chains below was sequenced from the same sample in a study of blood T cells in healthy people across ages. A sample-barcoded 5' primer and a J-beta primer mix were used in a second PCR of roughly 7 to 11 cycles. MiXCR was run by TCRdb on the 5' RACE reads, yielding one entry per CDR3 protein. Of about 1.5 million distinct CDR3 sequences detected, 40% to 45% appear once; the ten largest clones hold less than 5%. The sequencing sample was made of blood. The receptors stem from a woman aged 18 to 35 in good health.

This chain joins TRBV14 and TRBJ2-3; either TRBD1 or TRBD2 may supply D (6 bases each). Germline loops: CDR1 SGHDN, CDR2 FVKESK. The CDR3 runs to 16 residues. The V gene lost 2 bases and the J gene lost 0 bases, with 12 bases spanning the gap. The CDR3 is CASSQYWGASTDTQYF. The CDR3, as DNA: TGTGCCAGCAGCCAATACTGGGGGGCTAGCACAGATACGCAGTATTTT.

The chain combines TRBV12-3 or TRBV12-4 with TRBJ1-6; 7 bases agree with TRBD1. The J segment lost 4 bases and the V segment lost 7 bases, leaving 4 bases of the junction unmatched. The CDR3 length is 14 residues. The CDR3 bases are TGTGCCAGCACCATGACAGGGTATAATTCACCCCTCCACTTT. Amino acids: CASTMTGYNSPLHF.

Only a few counts were recorded for this clonotype. The V call is TRBV15, the J call TRBJ2-4, with 7 bases identical to TRBD2. This CDR3 is 16 amino acids long. After removal of 0 bases from V and 3 bases from J, the junction contained 5 bases not matched to a gene. Germline V gene sequence: CDR1 LNHNV, CDR2 YYDKDF (reference sequence). The CDR3 nucleotides are TGTGCCACCAGCAGAGATCGGGGAGGGAGCAAAAACATTCAGTACTTC. This codes for CATSRDRGGSKNIQYF.

There are a few counts of this clonotype. This rearrangement joins TRBV10-3 to TRBJ2-4; 13 nucleotides line up with TRBD2. V gave up 0 bases and J gave up 5 bases; unmatched junction bases: 7. This CDR3 region has 18 residues. The V gene's germline CDR1 is ENHRY and CDR2 SYGVKD. CDR3 in DNA: TGTGCCATCAGTGAGTCGGGGACTAGCGGGGTTGAGGAAAACATTCAGTACTTC. Amino acid sequence: CAISESGTSGVEENIQYF.

Concerning this clonotype: Sequence at one end of the junction differs from germline and may be a read error. The J gene is TRBJ2-7, the V gene TRBV5-5; a weak D match, TRBD1 (6 bases). Germline assignment: CDR1 SGHKS and CDR2 YYEKEE (reference sequence). The CDR3 has 17 amino acids. CDR3 bases: TGTGTCAGCAGCTTGGGCTCAGGGGAAATGGTAGACTACGAGCAGTACTTC. Its protein product is CVSSLGSGEMVDYEQYF. The entire variable domain, with the rest obtained from reference TRBV5-5 and TRBJ2-7, is as follows: DAGVTQSPTHLIKTRGQQVTLRCSPISGHKSVSWYQQVLGQGPQFIFQYYEKEERGRGNFPDRFSARQFPNYSSELNVNALLLGDSALYLCVSSLGSGEMVDYEQYFGPGTRLTVT.

The chain has TRBV27 and TRBJ2-3; the D is unclear. Germline V gene data show CDR1 as MNHEY and CDR2 as SMNVEV (reference sequence). The CDR3 has 11 amino acids. With 5 bases removed from V and 8 bases from J, the gap between germline ends came to 8 bases. The chain's CDR3 is CASSTCGTQYF. CDR3 nucleotide sequence: TGTGCCAGCAGTACCTGTGGTACGCAGTATTTT.

J is TRBJ2-1 and V is TRBV20-1; tentative D call: TRBD2 (5 bases). The CDR3 is made up of 12 amino acids. Per germline, CDR1 DFQATT and CDR2 SNEGSKA (reference sequence). The V end was cut by 3 bases, the J end by 8 bases, with 11 bases between. The CDR3 coding sequence is TGCAGTGCTAGCCGGCTAGCACATGAGCAGTTCTTC. Translating gives CSASRLAHEQFF.

This clonotype has just a few counts. The V and J genes are TRBV7-2 and TRBJ2-3; a possible D gene is TRBD2 (6 bases). The CDR3 is made up of 16 amino acids. Germline loops: CDR1 SGHTA, CDR2 FQGNSA. Trimming removed 7 bases from V and 6 bases from J, with 23 bases in between. CDR3 bases: TGTGCCAGCATACCCCAAGGCGCGGGACTCTCCGATACGCAGTATTTT. Translating gives CASIPQGAGLSDTQYF.